This is a list of T cell receptor beta chains from one sample in a study of cytomegalovirus exposure and HLA in healthy donors. Repertoires were generated with immunoSEQ multiplex PCR, while TCRdb's copy carries only in-frame clones and drops some. The table has fewer than 250,000 clones, around 80% seen once. The sample comprised PBMCs. The receptors stem from a man aged 40-50 years in good health and CMV-seropositive. The conserved cysteine and the conserved F or W are not part of the CDR3 here. The D gene is left open where the match is weak.

v_call	d_call	j_call	cdr3_aa
TRBV5-1	NA	TRBJ2-3	ASSLGGVGDTQY
TRBV12-5	TRBD1	TRBJ1-5	ASGLDRGGNQPQH
TRBV5-1	TRBD1	TRBJ1-3	ASSLTFQGAGIGNTIY
TRBV25-1	NA	TRBJ2-5	ASSSDAGTSTGQY
TRBV5-8	NA	TRBJ1-4	ASSSTLDDGLAYEKLF
TRBV28	NA	TRBJ1-5	ASSSGEIYSNQPQH
TRBV10-3	TRBD1	TRBJ2-2	AIRPGQGTAGELF
TRBV10-3	NA	TRBJ1-3	AISDTGSSGNTIY
TRBV6-1	NA	TRBJ1-1	ASSFKGHLNTEAF
TRBV6-1	NA	TRBJ1-5	ASRRWSDQPQH
TRBV7-3	TRBD1	TRBJ1-2	ASSPDREYGYT
TRBV30	TRBD2	TRBJ2-1	AWRASGSYNEQF
TRBV11-2	TRBD2	TRBJ2-1	ASGQPGLGNNEQF
TRBV28	NA	TRBJ2-7	ASSFRVLTYEQY
TRBV6-1	TRBD1	TRBJ1-4	ASSIYRGEYEKLF